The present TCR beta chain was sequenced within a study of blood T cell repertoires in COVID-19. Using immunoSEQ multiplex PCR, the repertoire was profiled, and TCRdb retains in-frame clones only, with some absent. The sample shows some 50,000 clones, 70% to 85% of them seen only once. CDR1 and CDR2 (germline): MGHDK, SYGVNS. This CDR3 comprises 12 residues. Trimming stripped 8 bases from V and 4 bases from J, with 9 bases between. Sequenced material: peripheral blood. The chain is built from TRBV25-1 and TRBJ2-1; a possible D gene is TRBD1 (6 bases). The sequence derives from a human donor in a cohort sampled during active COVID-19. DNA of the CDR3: TGTGCCAGCGTAGACAGGTACAATGAGCAGTTCTTC. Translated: CASVDRYNEQFF.